The following is a TCR beta chain sequence with its context. This specimen belongs to a study of blood T cell repertoires in COVID-19. Across the whole study: Spain, Italy and the United States supplied samples that represented acute and convalescent COVID-19. Sources were T cells, B-cell-depleted T cells, or PBMCs; the material itself was cDNA or gDNA.

J gave up 7 bases and V 3 bases, and 11 bases lay outside the gene matches. This CDR3 is built from 15 residues. The V gene's germline CDR1 is LNHNV and CDR2 YYDKDF (reference sequence). Clinical histories supplied by participants themselves formed the basis of cohort assignment. In the original workflow: Reference gene primer amplification gave nucleated cell count estimates. Assay: immunoSEQ multiplex PCR; the TCRdb copy retains only in-frame clones and omits some. V and J calls and clone size are given by that table; D and trimming were obtained from the DNA. Altogether approximately 240,000 clones are present, 75% to 90% being singletons, with the ten largest covering about 6%.

The chain joins TRBV15 to TRBJ2-5; TRBD1 matches at 7 bases. The sequence came from a woman in her 30s with acute COVID-19. The sequenced sample was PBMCs or T cells enriched from blood (not recorded which). The CDR3 spells CATSRRNRDSPTQYF. For the CDR3, the DNA is TGTGCCACCAGCAGGAGGAACCGGGACAGCCCGACCCAGTACTTC.